The subject of this entry is one T cell receptor beta chain. Antigen unknown. These data come from a study of CXCR3-negative and CXCR3-positive naive CD8 T cells. The CDR3 sequence is 13 residues long. General study findings and limits: Researchers report that CXCR3-positive naive cells carry more hydrophobic TRB CDR3s than CXCR3-negative naive cells.

UMI-labeled 5' RACE TRB cDNA libraries were prepared from the cells. TCRdb reanalyzed the 5' RACE reads, giving one entry per CDR3 protein sequence and no DNA. The table lists some 150,000 distinct CDR3 sequences. The clonotype comes from a human donor in good health. Some clones in this sample may be carry-over from other donors' samples. Sequencing was done on a sample of naive CXCR3+ CD8+ T cells from blood. Subset meaning: CD45RO-CCR7+CD27+CD95- naive CD8+ T cells expressing CXCR3 (TNR3+). The chain couples TRBV12-3 or TRBV12-4 to TRBJ1-2; TCRdb calls TRBD1, which cannot be checked without DNA. CDR3 sequence: CASSPGPTNGYTF.